What follows describes a single TCR beta chain. The target antigen is unknown. It may be a read error: a sequence one base away is much more abundant. The data were taken from a study of blood T cells in healthy people across ages. General study points: Naive T cell percentage by flow cytometry tracked strongly with beta diversity. Naive CD4+ cell counts and diversity both ran higher in long-lived than in aged donors.

Using a J-beta primer mix together with a sample-barcoded 5' primer, a second PCR was run for roughly 7 to 11 cycles. A 12-random-nucleotide template-switch adaptor tagged each cDNA molecule. Each CDR3 protein gets one entry after TCRdb re-called the 5' RACE reads with MiXCR. The sample lists roughly 680,000 distinct CDR3 sequences; 45% to 60% were seen once. Researchers isolated at least 6 million PBMCs per sample. The J segment lost 11 bases and the V segment lost 5 bases, leaving 4 bases of the junction unmatched. The germline gives CDR1 SEHNR, CDR2 FQNEAQ (reference sequence). The CDR3 sequence is 11 residues long.

Specimen: blood. This receptor was obtained from a woman older than 75 in good health. The V gene is TRBV7-9, the J gene TRBJ2-5; 8 bases align to TRBD1. CDR3 sequence: CASSPGQGQYF. For the CDR3, the DNA is TGTGCCAGCAGCCCCGGACAGGGTCAGTACTTC.